One sample yielded the 21 T cell receptor beta chains listed below, sequenced in a study of CD8 T cells in ankylosing spondylitis. Broader study findings: For ankylosing spondylitis blood, a TCR beta motif of 7 to 9 highly homologous variants appeared characteristic.

In TCRdb, the 5' RACE reads were re-called with MiXCR into one record per CDR3 protein. The data contain around 94,000 distinct CDR3 sequences, roughly 9% of them singletons. These receptors have no known antigen. The sample taken for sequencing was blood, either unsorted or a sorted T cell fraction (not recorded which). These receptors all stem from a male donor with ankylosing spondylitis.

This clonotype was observed a handful of times. J is TRBJ1-4 and V is TRBV4-1, with D possibly TRBD1 on 5 matching bases. The V gene lost 3 bases and the J gene lost 5 bases, with 19 bases spanning the gap. The CDR3 is 17 amino acids. CDR1 is MGHRA and CDR2 is YSYEKL in the germline V gene. CDR3 in amino acids: CASSQYTAGTENEKLFF. CDR3 nucleotide sequence: TGCGCCAGCAGCCAGTATACCGCCGGGACGGAAAATGAAAAACTGTTTTTT.

In its sample, this clonotype was seen a few times. The rearrangement links TRBV7-6 to TRBJ2-5; TRBD1 or TRBD2 may be the D gene (5 bases each). V lost 3 bases, J lost 1 base, and 12 bases lay in between. CDR1 and CDR2 from the germline V gene are SGHVS and FNYEAQ. The CDR3 is made up of 15 amino acids. In nucleotides, the CDR3 is TGTGCCAGCAGCTTTGGGCGAGGGGTCCAAGAGACCCAGTACTTC. Its translation is CASSFGRGVQETQYF.

The rearrangement links TRBV7-2 to TRBJ2-7; D uncertain. Looked up from germline, CDR1 is SGHTA and CDR2 is FQGNSA. The CDR3 totals 14 residues. Trimming left V 5 bases short and J 5 bases short, with 16 bases between. The CDR3 DNA reads TGTGCCAGCAGCACCCGTCGACCCAACGACGAGCAGTACTTC. Translating gives CASSTRRPNDEQYF.

This rearrangement joins TRBV14 to TRBJ2-7, with no clear D. Deletions cut 3 bases from V and 6 bases from J, with 12 bases between. CDR3 size: 13 residues. Germline V gene data show CDR1 as SGHDN and CDR2 as FVKESK. CDR3 region: CASSQAFSAEQYV. In DNA form, the CDR3 reads TGTGCCAGCAGCCAGGCCTTCTCGGCCGAGCAGTACGTC.

In its sample, this clonotype was seen many times. This chain links TRBV20-1 with TRBJ2-3; 8 nucleotides line up with TRBD2. Germline CDR1 reads DFQATT; CDR2 reads SNEGSKA (reference sequence). The CDR3 sequence is 14 residues long. V gave up 0 bases and J gave up 4 bases; unmatched junction bases: 3. The CDR3 DNA reads TGCAGTGCTAGAGAGGTAGCGGGACCAGATACGCAGTATTTT. This codes for CSAREVAGPDTQYF.

As DNA, the CDR3 is TGTGCCAGTAGTATAGAAGGGCCCTACAATGAGCAGTTCTTC. Amino acids: CASSIEGPYNEQFF. The chain is built from TRBV19 and TRBJ2-1, with D unresolved. Germline assignment: CDR1 LNHDA and CDR2 SQIVND (reference sequence). The V and J ends lost 0 bases and 2 bases respectively, with 5 bases between them. There are 14 residues in the CDR3.

This clonotype was picked up a small number of times. The genes are TRBV21-1 and TRBJ2-3; TRBD2 is the table's D call, not checked against the DNA. TRBV21-1 is recorded as a pseudogene. The CDR3 extends over 16 amino acids. CDR3 sequence reads: CASSTQEDSSTDTQYF. The CDR3 DNA reads TGTGCCAGCAGTACGCAGGAGGACTCTAGCACAGATACGCAGTATTTT.

The chain couples TRBV12-3 or TRBV12-4 to TRBJ2-1; no definite D call. This CDR3 is 13 amino acids long. V gave up 2 bases and J gave up 11 bases, with 13 bases separating them. CDR3 bases: TGTGCCAGCAGTTTACCCCCAGATCCCAAGCAGTTCTTC. The encoded protein is CASSLPPDPKQFF.

In its sample, this clonotype was seen many times. This chain joins TRBV7-2 and TRBJ2-5; TRBD2 might be the D (6 bases). V was cut by 1 base and J by 5 bases, with 17 bases left in between. Looked up from germline, CDR1 is SGHTA and CDR2 is FQGNSA. This CDR3 region has 16 residues. The CDR3: CASSLVGRRAMETQYF. CDR3 bases: TGTGCCAGCAGCTTAGTCGGTAGGAGGGCCATGGAGACCCAGTACTTC.

At least ten counts were recorded for this clonotype. This chain connects TRBV20-1 to TRBJ2-1; no clear D. Germline CDR1 is DFQATT and CDR2 is SNEGSKA (reference sequence). The V end lost 6 bases, the J end lost 2 bases, and 8 bases lay between the germline ends. CDR3 length: 12 amino acids. The CDR3 is CSAPTTYNEQFF. CDR3 nucleotides: TGCAGTGCCCCAACTACCTACAATGAGCAGTTCTTC.

The table lists this clonotype with many counts. Written as DNA, the CDR3 is TGCAGTGCTAGAGATCGCCGGGGGGAGTCCTATCCCAACGAGCAGTTCTTC. Its protein is CSARDRRGESYPNEQFF. J is TRBJ2-1 and V is TRBV20-1, with 7 bases identical to TRBD2. Unmatched junction bases numbered 18, after V lost 0 bases and J lost 10 bases. The CDR3 contains 17 residues. Germline values: CDR1 DFQATT, CDR2 SNEGSKA (reference sequence).

This clonotype appeared a few times. V is TRBV2 and J is TRBJ2-7, with D possibly being TRBD2 (6 bases). The CDR3 has 13 residues. V was cut by 7 bases and J by 3 bases, with 13 bases left in between. Germline values: CDR1 SNHLY, CDR2 FYNNEI. The CDR3, as DNA: TGTGCCAGCAAATCCGGGGGTGTCTACGAGCAGTACTTC. Residues: CASKSGGVYEQYF.

This clonotype has just a few counts. This chain links TRBV29-1 with TRBJ1-2, with TRBD1 matching 10 bases. From germline, CDR1 is SQVTM and CDR2 ANQGSEA. With V trimmed by 5 bases and J by 4 bases, 10 bases remained unmatched. The CDR3 consists of 15 residues. CDR3 region: CSVLTGQGIGYGYTF. CDR3 bases: TGCAGCGTTCTGACGGGACAGGGGATCGGCTATGGCTACACCTTC.

This clonotype was seen many times. The gene calls are TRBV10-3 and TRBJ2-7, with 7 bases lining up with TRBD1. Germline assignment: CDR1 ENHRY and CDR2 SYGVKD. Unmatched junction bases numbered 7, after V lost 2 bases and J lost 3 bases. CDR3 length equals 15 residues. Here the CDR3 reads CAISERGQGVYEQYV. DNA for the CDR3: TGTGCCATCAGTGAGCGAGGGCAGGGGGTCTACGAGCAGTACGTC.

V gene TRBV7-6 combines with J gene TRBJ2-1; TRBD1 might be the D (6 bases). The CDR3 has 12 amino acids. Trimming stripped 5 bases from V and 8 bases from J, with 10 bases between. The germline CDR1 and CDR2 sequences are SGHVS and FNYEAQ. The CDR3 nucleotides are TGTGCCAGCAGCCCAGGGGCGGATGAGCAGTTCTTC. It translates to CASSPGADEQFF.

The chain has TRBV20-1 and TRBJ2-1; the match to TRBD2 covers 7 bases. The CDR3 is made up of 15 amino acids. The germline V gene encodes CDR1 DFQATT and CDR2 SNEGSKA (reference sequence). With V trimmed by 4 bases and J by 2 bases, 8 bases remained unmatched. The CDR3: CSATRSSGPYNEQFF. As DNA, the CDR3 is TGCAGTGCTACAAGATCTAGCGGCCCCTACAATGAGCAGTTCTTC.

This CDR3 reads CASFGATDTQYF. The CDR3 DNA is TGTGCCAGCTTCGGTGCCACAGATACGCAGTATTTT. This sequence joins TRBV12-3 or TRBV12-4 and TRBJ2-3; no definite D call. The CDR3 runs to 12 residues. V lost 8 bases and J lost 2, with 8 bases in between.

This clonotype was seen many times. The chain employs TRBV4-2 and TRBJ2-3; D is undetermined. The CDR3 is 15 residues long. Per the germline V gene, CDR1 is LGHNA and CDR2 is YNFKEQ. V lost 3 bases and J 2 bases, leaving 12 bases between the germline ends. The CDR3 spells CASSHGPDSTDTQYF. DNA for the CDR3: TGTGCCAGCAGCCATGGACCAGATTCCACAGATACGCAGTATTTT.

V is TRBV7-2 and J is TRBJ1-4; D is unclear. V was cut by 2 bases and J by 3 bases, with 13 bases left in between. The CDR3 sequence is 16 residues long. Germline CDR1 reads SGHTA; CDR2 reads FQGNSA. The CDR3 here is CASSLSVTSSNEKLFF. CDR3 sequence (DNA): TGTGCCAGCAGCTTATCCGTGACGTCTTCTAATGAAAAACTGTTTTTT.

A few counts support this clonotype. Here the CDR3 DNA reads TGCAGTGCTAGATGGGGTGAAGGGTCTGAAGCTTTCTTT. Protein product: CSARWGEGSEAFF. This chain joins TRBV20-1 and TRBJ1-1; D not certain. V was cut by 2 bases and J by 6 bases, with 13 bases left in between. Per germline, CDR1 DFQATT and CDR2 SNEGSKA (reference sequence). The CDR3 runs 13 residues.

This sequence joins TRBV4-1 and TRBJ1-5; 9 bases fit TRBD1. This CDR3 comprises 15 residues. V shed 6 bases and J 3 bases; nucleotides not matched to a gene: 6. CDR1 MGHRA and CDR2 YSYEKL come from the germline V gene. CDR3 nucleotides: TGCGCCAGCAGTGGGACAGGGTCGAACAATCAGCCCCAGCATTTT. Residues: CASSGTGSNNQPQHF.